The T cell receptor (beta chain) described here comes from a study of T cell repertoires in cytomegalovirus infection. Study context: The study used recently identified HLA-C-restricted and well-studied HLA-B-restricted CMV epitopes. Public TCR beta signatures marked donors with CMV infection and the matching HLA. Study-wide findings and caveats: Dominating the ex vivo response were TCR beta clonotypes that were CMV-specific and HLA-C-restricted. Public TCR beta family frequency separated CMV-and-HLA carriers, including in an independent cohort.

TCRdb re-called the reads through MiXCR, storing one row per CDR3 protein. This sample yields approximately 990,000 distinct CDR3 sequences, of which 30% to 40% are seen a single time; about an eighth belongs to the top ten. CDR1 is SEHNR and CDR2 is FQNEAQ in the germline V gene (reference sequence). The CDR3 runs 13 residues. V dropped 1 base and J dropped 6 bases, with 9 bases sitting between them. This clonotype was picked up many times. Antigen: not known. The chain couples TRBV7-9 to TRBJ1-2; no clear D. The receptor's source is a human donor in good health (CMV status not recorded). Some clones in this sample may be carry-over from other donors' samples. Sequencing was performed on cultured CD8+ T cells from PBMCs, taken from culture after CMV antigen stimulation. For the CDR3, the DNA is TGTGCCAGCAGCTTAGAACGTGGAAATGGCTACACCTTC. It encodes CASSLERGNGYTF.